This TCR beta chain was captured by sequencing in a study of blood T cell repertoires in COVID-19. Study information: Both acute and convalescent COVID-19 samples were obtained from the United States, Italy and Spain. T cells, B-cell-depleted T cells, or PBMCs supplied cDNA or gDNA.

Original handling: Reference gene primer amplification yielded estimated nucleated cell counts. Repertoires were generated with immunoSEQ multiplex PCR, while TCRdb's copy carries only in-frame clones and drops some. Clonal size and the V and J genes are those of that table, whereas D and trimming came from the DNA. The sample includes 88,000 or so clones, 80% to 90% seen only once; the top ten take about 7%. The J segment lost 4 bases and the V segment lost 4 bases, leaving 5 bases of the junction unmatched. The CDR3 sequence is 14 residues long. The germline gives CDR1 SNHLY, CDR2 FYNNEI. The origin of this receptor is a man in his 60s with acute or convalescent COVID-19. Sequences were obtained from peripheral blood. The chain has TRBV2 and TRBJ1-1; 8 bases match TRBD1. The DNA for the CDR3 is TGTGCCAGCAGTGCCCAGGGGGCGGGCACTGAAGCTTTCTTT. This gives the protein CASSAQGAGTEAFF.